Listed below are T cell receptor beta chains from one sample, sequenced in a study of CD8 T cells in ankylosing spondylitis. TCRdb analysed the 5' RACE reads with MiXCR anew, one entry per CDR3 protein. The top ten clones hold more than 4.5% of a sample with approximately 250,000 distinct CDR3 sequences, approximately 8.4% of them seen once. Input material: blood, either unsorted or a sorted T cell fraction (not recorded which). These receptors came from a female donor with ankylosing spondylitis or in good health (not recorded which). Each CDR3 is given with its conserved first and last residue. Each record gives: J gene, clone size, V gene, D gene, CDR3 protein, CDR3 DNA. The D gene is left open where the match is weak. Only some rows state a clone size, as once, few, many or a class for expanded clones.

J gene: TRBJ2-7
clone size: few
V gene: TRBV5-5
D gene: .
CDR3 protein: CASSRSRNNPYEQYF
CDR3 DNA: TGTGCCAGCAGTCGGAGCCGAAATAACCCCTACGAGCAGTACTTC

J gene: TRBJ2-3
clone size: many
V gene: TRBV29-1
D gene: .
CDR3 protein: CSGRDTDTQYF
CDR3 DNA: TGCAGCGGAAGGGACACAGATACGCAGTATTTT

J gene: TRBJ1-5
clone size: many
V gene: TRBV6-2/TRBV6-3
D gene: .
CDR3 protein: CASSRGKWGNQPQHF
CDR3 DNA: TGTGCCAGCAGTAGGGGCAAGTGGGGCAATCAGCCCCAGCATTTT

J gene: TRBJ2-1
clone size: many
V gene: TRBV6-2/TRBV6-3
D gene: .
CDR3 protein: CASTIGPSSYNEQFF
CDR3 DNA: TGTGCCAGCACCATAGGGCCATCCTCCTACAATGAGCAGTTCTTC

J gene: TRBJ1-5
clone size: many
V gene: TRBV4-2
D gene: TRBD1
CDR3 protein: CASSHDRVGFQPQHF
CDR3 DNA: TGTGCCAGCAGCCACGACAGGGTCGGTTTCCAGCCCCAGCATTTT

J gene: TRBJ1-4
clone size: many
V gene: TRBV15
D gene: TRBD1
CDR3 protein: CATSRTGRSEKLFF
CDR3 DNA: TGTGCCACCAGCAGGACAGGGAGAAGTGAAAAACTGTTTTTT

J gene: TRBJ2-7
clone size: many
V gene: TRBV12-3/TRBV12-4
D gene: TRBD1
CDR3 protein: CASSRGTGYEQYF
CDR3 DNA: TGTGCCAGCAGCCGCGGGACAGGCTACGAGCAGTACTTC

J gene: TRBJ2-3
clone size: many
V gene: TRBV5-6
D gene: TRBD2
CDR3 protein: CASSFGAGGSDTQYF
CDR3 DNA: TGTGCCAGCAGCTTCGGTGCGGGAGGCTCAGATACGCAGTATTTT

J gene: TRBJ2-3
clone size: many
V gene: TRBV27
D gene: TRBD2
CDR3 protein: CASSRRIVSGRSSTDTQYF
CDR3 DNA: TGTGCCAGCAGTCGTAGAATCGTTAGCGGGAGGTCGAGCACAGATACGCAGTATTTT

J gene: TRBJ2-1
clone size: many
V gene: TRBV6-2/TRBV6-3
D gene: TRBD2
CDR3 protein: CASSFPLLAGVDNEQFF
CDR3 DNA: TGTGCCAGCAGTTTCCCCTTACTAGCGGGAGTTGACAATGAGCAGTTCTTC

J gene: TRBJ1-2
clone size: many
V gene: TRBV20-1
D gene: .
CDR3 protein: CSASRRARYGYTF
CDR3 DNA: TGCAGTGCTAGCCGCCGGGCGAGATATGGCTACACCTTC

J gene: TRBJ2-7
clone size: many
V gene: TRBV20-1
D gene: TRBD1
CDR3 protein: CSARPYGQGAYEQYF
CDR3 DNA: TGCAGTGCTAGACCCTACGGACAGGGGGCCTACGAGCAGTACTTC

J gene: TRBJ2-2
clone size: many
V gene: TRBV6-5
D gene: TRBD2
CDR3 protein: CASSYPGSGSTGELFF
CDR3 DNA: TGTGCCAGCAGTTACCCGGGCAGCGGGAGCACCGGGGAGCTGTTTTTT

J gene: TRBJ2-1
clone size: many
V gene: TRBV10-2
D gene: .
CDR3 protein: CASTLGTGGSEQFF
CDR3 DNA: TGCGCCAGCACCCTAGGGACGGGCGGTAGTGAGCAGTTCTTC

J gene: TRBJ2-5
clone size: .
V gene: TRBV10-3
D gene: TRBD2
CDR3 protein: CAISGGTSGRWETQYF
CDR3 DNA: TGTGCCATCAGTGGGGGGACTAGCGGGAGATGGGAGACCCAGTACTTC

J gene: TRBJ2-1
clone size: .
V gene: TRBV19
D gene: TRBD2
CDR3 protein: CASKAAGVYNEQFF
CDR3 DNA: TGTGCCAGTAAAGCGGCGGGAGTTTACAATGAGCAGTTCTTC

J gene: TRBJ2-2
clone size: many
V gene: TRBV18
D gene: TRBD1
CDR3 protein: CASPRTGTNTGELFF
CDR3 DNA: TGTGCCAGCCCCCGGACAGGGACGAACACCGGGGAGCTGTTTTTT